Listed below are T cell receptor beta chains from one sample, sequenced in a study of vaccination and CD4 T cells after COVID-19. Each CDR3 protein is one row after TCRdb ran MiXCR on the PCR reads. The sample has over 9,500 distinct CDR3 sequences, around half seen once. Antigens of these TCRs are unknown. Sequenced material: CD4+ T cells from blood, cultured in vitro. The receptors shown here come from a human donor who had recovered from COVID-19. Each CDR3 is given with its conserved first and last residue. Fields, in order: J gene, V gene, D gene, clone size, CDR3 protein, CDR3 DNA. D genes are given only for firm matches. Not all rows give a size; the values are once, few, many and, for expanded clones, a class.

>TRBJ2-5|TRBV7-6|.|.
CASSRTETQYF
TGTGCTAGCAGCCGGACAGAGACCCAGTACTTC
>TRBJ2-5|TRBV10-3|TRBD1|.
CATDRGQVDRETQYF
TGTGCCACAGACAGGGGGCAGGTGGATAGAGAGACCCAGTACTTC
>TRBJ2-2|TRBV2|TRBD1|.
CASNGQGNTGELFF
TGTGCCAGCAACGGACAGGGGAACACCGGGGAGCTGTTTTTT
>TRBJ1-6|TRBV6-1|.|few
CASTQVGGSPLHF
TGTGCCAGCACCCAGGTTGGAGGTTCACCCCTCCACTTT
>TRBJ1-2|TRBV30|.|.
CAWSFLDLPGYGYTF
TGTGCCTGGAGTTTCCTGGACCTCCCTGGCTATGGCTACACCTTC
>TRBJ2-5|TRBV5-4|TRBD2|few
CASSRAGGAQETQYF
TGTGCCAGCAGCCGGGCGGGGGGCGCCCAAGAGACCCAGTACTTC
>TRBJ2-7|TRBV6-2/TRBV6-3|TRBD2|.
CASVKTSGGSYEQYF
TGTGCCAGCGTTAAGACTAGCGGGGGATCCTACGAGCAGTACTTC
>TRBJ1-2|TRBV11-2|.|few
CASSLEGYGYTF
TGTGCCAGCAGCTTAGAAGGGTATGGCTACACCTTC
>TRBJ2-7|TRBV6-2/TRBV6-3|.|.
CASSYHQGDRWYEQYF
TGTGCCAGCAGTTATCATCAGGGTGATAGATGGTACGAGCAGTACTTC
>TRBJ1-1|TRBV12-3/TRBV12-4|TRBD1|.
CASTLRTGRTEAFF
TGTGCCAGCACCCTTAGGACAGGGAGAACTGAAGCTTTCTTT
>TRBJ2-2|TRBV7-8|.|few
CASSPRSGHSTGELFF
TGTGCCAGCAGCCCACGATCGGGACACTCCACCGGGGAGCTGTTTTTT
>TRBJ2-3|TRBV15|TRBD2|few
CATSRAGLAYTDTQYF
TGTGCCACCAGCAGAGCGGGACTAGCATACACAGATACGCAGTATTTT
>TRBJ2-3|TRBV29-1|TRBD2|few
CSAGTTNTDTQYF
TGCAGCGCCGGGACTACCAACACAGATACGCAGTATTTT
>TRBJ2-2|TRBV12-3/TRBV12-4|.|.
CASSLRENTGELFF
TGTGCCAGCAGTTTAAGAGAGAACACCGGGGAGCTGTTTTTT
>TRBJ1-2|TRBV10-2|.|once
CASSGSQGTSNYGYTF
TGCGCCAGCAGTGGATCCCAGGGGACCTCTAACTATGGCTACACCTTC
>TRBJ1-1|TRBV7-2|.|few
CASRLTGRTEAFF
TGTGCCAGCAGGCTTACAGGGCGGACTGAAGCTTTCTTT
>TRBJ2-3|TRBV21-1|.|medium-sized
CASSKALVTGAGDTQYF
TGTGCCAGCAGCAAAGCGCTGGTGACAGGGGCCGGAGATACGCAGTATTTT
>TRBJ1-6|TRBV7-2|.|.
CASAPYPRGRVGSPLHF
TGTGCCAGCGCCCCCTACCCCCGAGGGAGGGTAGGTTCACCCCTCCACTTT
>TRBJ1-6|TRBV11-3|.|few
CASSSGWVNNSPLHF
TGTGCCAGCAGCTCCGGGTGGGTGAATAATTCACCCCTCCACTTT
>TRBJ1-2|TRBV4-1|.|.
CASSQEGARSNGGYTF
TGCGCCAGCAGCCAAGAGGGTGCAAGGAGCAATGGAGGCTACACCTTC
>TRBJ1-5|TRBV6-1|.|few
CASSQRELPQHF
TGTGCCAGCAGTCAACGAGAACTGCCCCAGCATTTT
>TRBJ2-5|TRBV9|.|.
CASSVAWEGETQYF
TGTGCCAGCAGCGTAGCTTGGGAAGGAGAGACCCAGTACTTC
>TRBJ1-3|TRBV7-9|.|.
CASSLARAGTKNTIYF
TGTGCCAGCAGCTTAGCTAGAGCGGGAACAAAAAACACCATATATTTT
>TRBJ2-3|TRBV7-3|.|large
CASSPGGSLDTQYF
TGTGCCAGCAGCCCCGGGGGAAGTCTTGATACGCAGTATTTT
>TRBJ2-5|TRBV20-1|TRBD2|few
CSSSLAGRGETQYF
TGCAGTTCCTCGCTAGCGGGGAGGGGTGAGACCCAGTACTTC
>TRBJ1-5|TRBV7-9|.|few
CASSLGSGDNQPQHF
TGTGCCAGCAGCTTAGGGTCCGGGGACAATCAGCCCCAGCATTTT
>TRBJ2-7|TRBV6-2/TRBV6-3|.|.
CASQFEGNEQYF
TGTGCCAGTCAATTCGAGGGCAACGAGCAGTACTTC
>TRBJ1-2|TRBV14|.|.
CASSRGYGYGYTF
TGTGCCAGCAGCCGAGGGTATGGGTATGGCTACACCTTC
>TRBJ1-1|TRBV11-3|TRBD1|once
CASSLTGDEAFF
TGTGCCAGCAGCTTGACAGGGGATGAAGCTTTCTTT
>TRBJ1-5|TRBV19|.|.
CASSIDRSYSNQPQHF
TGTGCCAGTAGTATAGACAGGTCGTATAGCAATCAGCCCCAGCATTTT
>TRBJ1-5|TRBV28|TRBD1|.
CASSPIRDRGRLGQPQHF
TGTGCCAGCAGTCCAATCCGGGACAGGGGGCGCCTGGGGCAGCCCCAGCATTTT
>TRBJ2-6|TRBV6-2/TRBV6-3|.|few
CASTPLGGRTGANVLTF
TGTGCCAGCACCCCCTTGGGGGGTCGTACCGGGGCCAACGTCCTGACTTTC
>TRBJ2-7|TRBV21-1|.|.
CASSKGGGLAGTYEQYF
TGTGCCAGCAGCAAAGGAGGGGGACTAGCGGGGACCTACGAGCAGTACTTC
>TRBJ2-3|TRBV4-3|TRBD2|.
CASSQDRRKGLAQSDTQYF
TGCGCCAGCAGCCAAGATCGGCGTAAAGGACTAGCTCAATCAGATACGCAGTATTTT
>TRBJ2-7|TRBV7-8|TRBD1|.
CASSLAGQGIYEQYF
TGTGCCAGCAGCTTAGCGGGACAGGGTATTTACGAGCAGTACTTC